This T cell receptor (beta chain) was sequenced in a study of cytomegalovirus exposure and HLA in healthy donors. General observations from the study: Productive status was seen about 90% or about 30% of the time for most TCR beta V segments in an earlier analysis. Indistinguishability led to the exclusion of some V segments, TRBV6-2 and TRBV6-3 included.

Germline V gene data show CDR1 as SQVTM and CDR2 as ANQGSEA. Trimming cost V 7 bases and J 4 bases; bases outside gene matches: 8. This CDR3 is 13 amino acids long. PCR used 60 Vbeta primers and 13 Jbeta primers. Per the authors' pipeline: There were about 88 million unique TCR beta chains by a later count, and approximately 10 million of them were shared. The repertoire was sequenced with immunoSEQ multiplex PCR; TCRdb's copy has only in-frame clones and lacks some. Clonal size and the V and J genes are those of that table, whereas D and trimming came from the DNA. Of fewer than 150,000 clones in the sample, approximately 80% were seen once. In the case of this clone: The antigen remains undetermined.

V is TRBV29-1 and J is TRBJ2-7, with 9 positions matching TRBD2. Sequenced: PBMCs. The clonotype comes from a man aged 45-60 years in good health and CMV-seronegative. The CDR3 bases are TGCAGCGCTTATATAGCGGGGGCGTACGAGCAGTACTTC. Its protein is CSAYIAGAYEQYF.